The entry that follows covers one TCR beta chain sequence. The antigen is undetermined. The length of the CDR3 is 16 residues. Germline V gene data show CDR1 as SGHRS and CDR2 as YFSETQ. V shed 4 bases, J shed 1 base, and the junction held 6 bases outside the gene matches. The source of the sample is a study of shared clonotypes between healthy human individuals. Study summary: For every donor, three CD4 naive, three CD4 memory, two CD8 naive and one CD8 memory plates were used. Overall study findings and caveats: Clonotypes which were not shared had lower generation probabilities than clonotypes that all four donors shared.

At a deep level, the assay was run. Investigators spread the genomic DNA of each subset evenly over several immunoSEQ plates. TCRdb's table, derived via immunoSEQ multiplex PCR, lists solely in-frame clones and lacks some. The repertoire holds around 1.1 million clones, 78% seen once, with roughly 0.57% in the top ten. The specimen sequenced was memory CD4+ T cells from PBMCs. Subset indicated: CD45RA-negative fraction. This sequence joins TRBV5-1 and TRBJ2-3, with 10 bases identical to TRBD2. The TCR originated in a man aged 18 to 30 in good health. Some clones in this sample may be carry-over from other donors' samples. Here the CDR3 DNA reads TGCGCCAGCAGCCCAACTGGGACTAGCGGCACAGATACGCAGTATTTT. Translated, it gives CASSPTGTSGTDTQYF.